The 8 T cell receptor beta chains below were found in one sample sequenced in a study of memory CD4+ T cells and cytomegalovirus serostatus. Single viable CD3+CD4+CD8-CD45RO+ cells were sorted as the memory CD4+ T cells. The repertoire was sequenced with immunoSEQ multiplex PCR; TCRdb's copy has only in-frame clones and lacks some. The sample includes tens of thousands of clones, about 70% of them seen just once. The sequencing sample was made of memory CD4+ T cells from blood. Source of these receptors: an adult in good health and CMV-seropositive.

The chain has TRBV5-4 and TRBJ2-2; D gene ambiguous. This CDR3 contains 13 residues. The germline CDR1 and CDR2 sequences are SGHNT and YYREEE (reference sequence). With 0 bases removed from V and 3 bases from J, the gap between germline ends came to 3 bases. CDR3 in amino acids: CASSLGYTGELFF. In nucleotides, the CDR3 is TGTGCCAGCAGCTTGGGATACACCGGGGAGCTGTTTTTT.

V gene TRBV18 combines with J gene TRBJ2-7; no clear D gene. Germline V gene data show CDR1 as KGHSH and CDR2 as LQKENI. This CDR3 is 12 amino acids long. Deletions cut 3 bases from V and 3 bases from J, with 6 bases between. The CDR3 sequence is CASSPADYEQYF. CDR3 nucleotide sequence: TGTGCCAGCTCACCGGCGGACTACGAGCAGTACTTC.

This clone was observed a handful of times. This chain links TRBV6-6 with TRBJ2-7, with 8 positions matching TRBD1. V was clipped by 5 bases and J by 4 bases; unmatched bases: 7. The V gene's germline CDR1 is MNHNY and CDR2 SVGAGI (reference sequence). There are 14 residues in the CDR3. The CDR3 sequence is CASSPQGARYEQYF. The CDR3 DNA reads TGTGCCAGCAGTCCTCAGGGGGCTAGGTACGAGCAGTACTTC.

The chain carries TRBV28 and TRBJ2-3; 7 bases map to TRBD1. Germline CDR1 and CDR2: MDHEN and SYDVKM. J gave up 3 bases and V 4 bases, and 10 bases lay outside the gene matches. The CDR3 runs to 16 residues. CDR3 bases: TGTGCCAGCAGTTCGGGACAGTTTTTGAAAACAGATACGCAGTATTTT. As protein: CASSSGQFLKTDTQYF.

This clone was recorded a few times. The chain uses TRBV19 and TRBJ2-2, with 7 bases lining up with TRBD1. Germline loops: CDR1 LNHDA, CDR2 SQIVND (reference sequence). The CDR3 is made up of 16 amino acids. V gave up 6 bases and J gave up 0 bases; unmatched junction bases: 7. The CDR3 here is CASSKTGPANTGELFF. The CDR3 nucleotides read TGTGCCAGTAGCAAGACAGGGCCCGCGAACACCGGGGAGCTGTTTTTT.

Here the CDR3 reads CASSPAAGGSGYTF. CDR3 in DNA: TGTGCCAGCAGCCCCGCGGCGGGGGGGAGTGGCTACACCTTC. This chain connects TRBV7-2 to TRBJ1-2; tentatively, D is TRBD1 (5 bases). V was clipped by 5 bases and J by 7 bases, with 17 bases between them. Germline V gene sequence: CDR1 SGHTA, CDR2 FQGNSA. This CDR3 has 14 residues. Filled out from reference TRBV7-2 and TRBJ1-2, the complete variable domain reads GAGVSQSPSNKVTEKGKDVELRCDPISGHTALYWYRQSLGQGLEFLIYFQGNSAPDKSGLPSDRFSAERTGGSVSTLTIQRTQQEDSAVYLCASSPAAGGSGYTFGSGTRLTVV.

CDR3 sequence: CASSFSRARGSTLYGYTF. Written as DNA, the CDR3 is TGTGCCAGCAGCTTCTCAAGGGCTAGGGGTAGTACCCTCTATGGCTACACCTTC. The chain couples TRBV7-2 to TRBJ1-2; possible D gene TRBD1, 5 bases. Per the germline V gene, CDR1 is SGHTA and CDR2 is FQGNSA. The V end was cut by 3 bases, the J end by 4 bases, with 24 bases between. The CDR3 has 18 amino acids.

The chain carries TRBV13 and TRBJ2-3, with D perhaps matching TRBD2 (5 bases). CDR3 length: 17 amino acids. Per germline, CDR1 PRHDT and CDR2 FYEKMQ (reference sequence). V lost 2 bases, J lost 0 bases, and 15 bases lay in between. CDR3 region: CASSLPGSSGSTDTQYF. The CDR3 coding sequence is TGTGCCAGCAGCTTACCCGGTTCGAGCGGTAGCACAGATACGCAGTATTTT. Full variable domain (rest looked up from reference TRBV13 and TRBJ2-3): AAGVIQSPRHLIKEKRETATLKCYPIPRHDTVYWYQQGPGQDPQFLISFYEKMQSDKGSIPDRFSAQQFSDYHSELNMSSLELGDSALYFCASSLPGSSGSTDTQYFGPGTRLTVL.